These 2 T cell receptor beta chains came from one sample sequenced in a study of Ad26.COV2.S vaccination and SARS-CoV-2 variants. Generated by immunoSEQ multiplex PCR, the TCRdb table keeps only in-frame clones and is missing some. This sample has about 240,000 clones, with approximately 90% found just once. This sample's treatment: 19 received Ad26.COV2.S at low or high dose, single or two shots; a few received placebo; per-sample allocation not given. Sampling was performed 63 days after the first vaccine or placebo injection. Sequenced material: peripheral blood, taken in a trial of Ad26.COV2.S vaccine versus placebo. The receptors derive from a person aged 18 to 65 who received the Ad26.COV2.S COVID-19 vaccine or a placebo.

In DNA form, the CDR3 reads TGTGCCAGCAGCTTAGGACTAGGAAACACCGGGGAGCTGTTTTTT. Protein: CASSLGLGNTGELFF. The rearrangement links TRBV7-2 to TRBJ2-2, with D tentatively TRBD2 (6 bases). The CDR3 is 15 residues long. The V end lost 1 base, the J end lost 2 bases, and 8 bases lay between the germline ends. The germline V gene encodes CDR1 SGHTA and CDR2 FQGNSA.

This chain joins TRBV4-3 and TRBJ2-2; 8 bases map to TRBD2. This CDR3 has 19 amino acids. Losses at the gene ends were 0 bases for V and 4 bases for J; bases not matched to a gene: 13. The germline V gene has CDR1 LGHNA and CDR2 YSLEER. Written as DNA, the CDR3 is TGCGCCAGCAGCCAAGATCCCGGAGGGGGGACTAGAGGCACCGGGGAGCTGTTTTTT. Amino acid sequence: CASSQDPGGGTRGTGELFF.